The entry that follows covers one TCR beta chain sequence. The protocol was immunoSEQ multiplex PCR, while the TCRdb copy is restricted to in-frame clones and leaves out a portion. Of 130,000 to 150,000 clones in the sample, about 84% were seen once. Germline V lookup: CDR1 SSHAT, CDR2 FNYEAQ (reference sequence). The CDR3 has 14 amino acids. J was trimmed by 1 base and V by 5 bases; bases with no gene match: 1. These data come from a study of blood T cell repertoires in COVID-19. About the study: The United States, Italy and Spain were the sources of the acute and convalescent COVID-19 samples.

This TCR derives from a man in his fifties or sixties with active or convalescent COVID-19. Sequencing used peripheral blood. The chain employs TRBV7-7 and TRBJ2-2, with 7 bases fitting TRBD1. The CDR3 region has the DNA TGTGCCAGCAGCCGGACAGGGAACACCGGGGAGCTGTTTTTT. This codes for CASSRTGNTGELFF. The full variable domain, rest sourced from reference TRBV7-7 and TRBJ2-2, is GAGVSQSPRYKVTKRGQDVTLRCDPISSHATLYWYQQALGQGPEFLTYFNYEAQPDKSGLPSDRFSAERPEGSISTLTIQRTEQRDSAMYRCASSRTGNTGELFFGEGSRLTVL.